One sample yielded the 29 T cell receptor beta chains listed below, sequenced in a study of early T cells in non-severe SARS-CoV-2 infection. One entry per CDR3 protein, called by TCRdb with MiXCR from the 5' RACE reads. Of about 83,000 distinct CDR3 sequences in the sample, over 9% were seen once. The sequenced sample was whole blood. The origin of the receptors is an adult who was a healthcare worker with PCR-confirmed SARS-CoV-2 infection or an uninfected control (not recorded which).

Many counts were recorded for this clonotype. The chain has TRBV6-2 or TRBV6-3 and TRBJ2-1; TRBD2 aligns across 8 bases. This CDR3 is built from 15 residues. Trimming cost V 3 bases and J 3 bases; bases outside gene matches: 4. The germline CDR1 and CDR2 sequences are MNHEY and SVGEGT. CDR3 bases: TGTGCCAGCAGTTATGCGGGGGGTTTCTACAATGAGCAGTTCTTC. The encoded protein is CASSYAGGFYNEQFF.

This clonotype was recorded many times. The chain uses TRBV5-1 and TRBJ1-5; no definite D call. CDR1 and CDR2 (germline): SGHRS, YFSETQ. CDR3 length: 15 residues. V was pared by 4 bases and J by 2 bases, with 13 bases between. The CDR3 loop reads CASSQDPGGNQPQHF. In DNA, the CDR3 is TGCGCCAGCAGCCAGGACCCTGGTGGCAATCAGCCCCAGCATTTT.

The chain joins TRBV6-6 to TRBJ2-7, with 9 bases identical to TRBD1. The CDR3 length is 14 residues. V shed 2 bases and J 5 bases; nucleotides not matched to a gene: 4. The germline V gene has CDR1 MNHNY and CDR2 SVGAGI (reference sequence). The CDR3: CASSYGQGSNEQYF. CDR3 DNA sequence: TGTGCCAGCAGTTACGGACAGGGGTCGAACGAGCAGTACTTC.

V and J are TRBV18 and TRBJ2-3; D unclear. V lost 1 base and J 0 bases, leaving 5 bases between the germline ends. This CDR3 is built from 14 residues. Per germline, CDR1 KGHSH and CDR2 LQKENI. CDR3 nucleotides: TGTGCCAGCTCACCACTTATTAGCACAGATACGCAGTATTTT. Protein product: CASSPLISTDTQYF.

This clonotype has ten or more counts. The CDR3 region is CASSYLAAFTDTQYF. CDR3 sequence (DNA): TGTGCCAGCAGTTATCTTGCCGCATTCACAGATACGCAGTATTTT. J is TRBJ2-3 and V is TRBV6-6; D is uncertain. The germline V gene encodes CDR1 MNHNY and CDR2 SVGAGI (reference sequence). The ends were cut back, 3 bases at V and 2 bases at J, with 12 bases in the middle. CDR3 length equals 15 residues.

This clonotype was seen a handful of times. This sequence joins TRBV6-6 and TRBJ2-2; D is unresolved. The CDR3 length is 13 residues. CDR1 is MNHNY and CDR2 is SVGAGI in the germline V gene (reference sequence). V lost 0 bases and J lost 7, with 6 bases in between. CDR3 amino acids: CASSYSDGGELFF. The DNA for the CDR3 is TGTGCCAGCAGTTACTCCGACGGCGGGGAGCTGTTTTTT.

Many counts were recorded for this clonotype. The chain carries TRBV7-8 and TRBJ2-2; no definite D call. Per the germline V gene, CDR1 is SGHVS and CDR2 is FQNEAQ. Trimming left V 8 bases short and J 4 bases short, with 11 bases between. The CDR3 spans 13 residues. The CDR3 DNA reads as TGTGCCAGCGCCTCCGGCGTCACCGGGGAGCTGTTTTTT. Translated, it gives CASASGVTGELFF.

This clonotype was detected only a few times. V and J are TRBV5-4 and TRBJ2-5, with unresolved D. The CDR3 loop spans 15 amino acids. In germline, CDR1 is SGHNT, CDR2 YYREEE (reference sequence). Deletions cut 0 bases from V and 5 bases from J, with 14 bases between. CDR3 sequence: CASSLVPRWWETQYF. DNA of the CDR3: TGTGCCAGCAGCTTGGTGCCCCGTTGGTGGGAGACCCAGTACTTC. Based on the CDR3 plus reference TRBV5-4 and TRBJ2-5, the full variable domain is ETGVTQSPTHLIKTRGQQVTLRCSSQSGHNTVSWYQQALGQGPQFIFQYYREEENGRGNFPPRFSGLQFPNYSSELNVNALELDDSALYLCASSLVPRWWETQYFGPGTRLLVL.

This clonotype was seen at least ten times. This chain links TRBV12-3 or TRBV12-4 with TRBJ1-5; possibly TRBD1 for D (6 bases). With 6 bases removed from V and 1 base from J, the gap between germline ends came to 19 bases. The CDR3 has 17 amino acids. In DNA form, the CDR3 reads TGTGCCAGCAGCCCATCCTCAGGGGCGGCGAGCAATCAGCCCCAGCATTTT. Translation: CASSPSSGAASNQPQHF.

The sample holds a few counts of this clonotype. The chain has TRBV7-9 and TRBJ1-1; tentative D call: TRBD1 (6 bases). Trimming removed 1 base at V and 3 bases at J, with 15 bases between. The CDR3 contains 16 residues. Looked up from germline, CDR1 is SEHNR and CDR2 is FQNEAQ (reference sequence). CDR3 nucleotides: TGTGCCAGCAGCTTAGGTGGAGGGGGAGCGCACACTGAAGCTTTCTTT. Protein: CASSLGGGGAHTEAFF.

V usage is TRBV6-5 and J usage is TRBJ2-1; 8 bases agree with TRBD2. Germline V gene sequence: CDR1 MNHEY, CDR2 SVGAGI. Trimming removed 0 bases from V and 6 bases from J; junction bases left unmatched: 10. The CDR3 has 17 amino acids. CDR3: CASSYSSTPGGRNEQFF. The CDR3 DNA reads TGTGCCAGCAGTTACTCGTCTACCCCGGGAGGGCGCAATGAGCAGTTCTTC.

The table lists this clonotype with many counts. The CDR3 sequence: CASSQGLAGLQETQYF. The CDR3 coding sequence is TGCGCCAGCAGCCAAGGACTAGCGGGATTACAAGAGACCCAGTACTTC. The rearrangement joins TRBV5-1 to TRBJ2-5, with 12 bases identical to TRBD2. Trimming at V came to 4 bases and at J to 2 bases, leaving 6 bases not matched to a gene. The germline CDR1 and CDR2 sequences are SGHRS and YFSETQ. This CDR3 is built from 16 residues.

In its sample, this clonotype was seen a few times. The V gene is TRBV6-2 or TRBV6-3, the J gene TRBJ2-1, with a weak D call TRBD1 (7 bases). This CDR3 comprises 17 residues. The V end was cut by 5 bases, the J end by 1 base, with 18 bases between. Germline loops: CDR1 MNHEY, CDR2 SVGEGT. The DNA for the CDR3 is TGTGCCAGCAGTGGTCTTCGGCAGGGGGGTTCCTACAATGAGCAGTTCTTC. As protein: CASSGLRQGGSYNEQFF.

As concerns this clonotype: An end of the junction differs from the germline gene, which may be a read error. This chain uses TRBV7-3 with TRBJ2-2, with TRBD2 as a possible D gene (6 bases). Germline CDR1 and CDR2: SGHTA and FQGTGA. CDR3 length: 15 amino acids. In nucleotides, the CDR3 is TGTGCCAGCAGCAGGGGACTCGCGAACACCGGGGACCTGTTTTTT. This translates into CASSRGLANTGDLFF. The full variable domain, with the rest looked up from reference TRBV7-3 and TRBJ2-2, is GAGVSQTPSNKVTEKGKYVELRCDPISGHTALYWYRQSLGQGPEFLIYFQGTGAADDSGLPNDRFFAVRPEGSVSTLKIQRTERGDSAVYLCASSRGLANTGDLFFGEGSRLTVL.

The chain combines TRBV11-3 with TRBJ2-1; D remains unclear. V was pared by 5 bases and J by 6 bases, with 17 bases between. The germline V gene encodes CDR1 SGHNT and CDR2 YENEEA. The CDR3 length is 15 residues. The CDR3 DNA follows: TGTGCCAGCAGCCCCCTAACTACTTCGCCCAATGAGCAGTTCTTC. As protein: CASSPLTTSPNEQFF.

V and J are TRBV27 and TRBJ1-5; a possible D gene is TRBD1 (5 bases). V lost 0 bases and J 1 base, leaving 10 bases between the germline ends. Germline V CDR1 and CDR2: MNHEY, SMNVEV (reference sequence). The CDR3 has 16 residues. This chain's CDR3 is CASSLSGTRSNQPQHF. CDR3 coding DNA: TGTGCCAGCAGTTTATCGGGGACCAGGAGCAATCAGCCCCAGCATTTT.

This chain links TRBV3-1 with TRBJ2-2; D unresolved. This CDR3 is built from 15 residues. V was clipped by 4 bases and J by 5 bases, with 14 bases between them. The germline V gene has CDR1 LGHDT and CDR2 YNNKEL (reference sequence). The CDR3 DNA is TGTGCCAGCAGCCCGAGTGGTGGCCCTACCGGGGAGCTGTTTTTT. It specifies CASSPSGGPTGELFF.

In its sample, this clonotype was seen a few times. The gene calls are TRBV3-1 and TRBJ2-2; 9 bases are a match to TRBD2. The junction had 9 bases not matched to a gene; V was cut back by 1 base and J by 6 bases. The length of the CDR3 is 17 residues. Germline-derived CDR1 and CDR2 are LGHDT and YNNKEL (reference sequence). The CDR3 bases are TGTGCCAGCAGCCAAGGATTGGCGGGAGGGGACGCCGGGGAGCTGTTTTTT. Amino acid sequence: CASSQGLAGGDAGELFF.

This clonotype has a count of ten or more. This chain links TRBV29-1 with TRBJ1-2; 8 nucleotides line up with TRBD1. The J segment lost 2 bases and the V segment lost 4 bases, leaving 0 bases of the junction unmatched. This CDR3 region has 12 residues. Germline V gene sequence: CDR1 SQVTM, CDR2 ANQGSEA. The CDR3 region has the DNA TGCAGCGTTGGGACAGGGAACTATGGCTACACCTTC. It yields the protein CSVGTGNYGYTF.

CDR3 loop: CASSPGLYFMGTGELFF. The DNA for the CDR3 is TGTGCCAGCAGCCCAGGACTCTACTTTATGGGCACCGGGGAGCTGTTTTTT. The chain carries TRBV7-9 and TRBJ2-2; possibly TRBD2 for D (5 bases). CDR3 size: 17 residues. In germline, CDR1 is SEHNR, CDR2 FQNEAQ (reference sequence). V lost 5 bases and J 4 bases, leaving 20 bases between the germline ends.

This chain connects TRBV4-2 to TRBJ2-7; no reliable D call. Germline CDR1 and CDR2: LGHNA and YNFKEQ. V lost 0 bases and J 2 bases, leaving 5 bases between the germline ends. This CDR3 spans 13 amino acids. CDR3 in amino acids: CASSQDWAYEQYF. CDR3 DNA: TGTGCCAGCAGCCAAGATTGGGCCTACGAGCAGTACTTC.

This clonotype has just a few counts. The chain links TRBV6-2 or TRBV6-3 to TRBJ2-7, with TRBD2 matching over 11 bases. V shed 2 bases, J shed 6 bases, and the junction held 3 bases outside the gene matches. The CDR3 has 14 residues. Per the germline V gene, CDR1 is MNHEY and CDR2 is SVGEGT. CDR3: CASSYTSGSVEQYF. In nucleotides, the CDR3 is TGTGCCAGCAGTTACACTAGCGGGAGCGTCGAGCAGTACTTC.

The rearrangement uses TRBV5-1 and TRBJ2-7, with D tentatively TRBD2 (7 bases). V was shortened by 0 bases and J by 5 bases, with 12 bases between the two germline ends. The CDR3 totals 14 residues. Germline CDR1 is SGHRS and CDR2 is YFSETQ. CDR3 in amino acids: CASSLDGGPDEQYF. For the CDR3, the DNA is TGCGCCAGCAGCTTGGACGGGGGGCCGGACGAGCAGTACTTC.

This clonotype has only a few counts. The chain recombines TRBV10-3 with TRBJ2-1; no definite D call. Trimming took off 0 bases at V and 6 bases at J, with 3 bases between the two ends. There are 12 residues in the CDR3. CDR1 is ENHRY, CDR2 SYGVKD, per germline. The CDR3 DNA reads as TGTGCCATCAGTGAGTCGACCAATGAGCAGTTCTTC. Its translation: CAISESTNEQFF.

The genes are TRBV2 and TRBJ2-2; D perhaps matches TRBD2 (7 bases). The CDR3 totals 13 residues. The germline V gene has CDR1 SNHLY and CDR2 FYNNEI. Deletions cut 8 bases from V and 4 bases from J, with 11 bases between. The CDR3 DNA reads TGTGCCAGCGGGGGGGCGAGCACCGGGGAGCTGTTTTTT. This gives the protein CASGGASTGELFF.

The chain combines TRBV18 with TRBJ1-3; unclear D gene. Germline V gene data show CDR1 as KGHSH and CDR2 as LQKENI. Between the trimmed V and J ends, which lost 2 bases and 1 base, there was a span of 21 bases. The CDR3 length is 19 residues. CDR3 sequence (DNA): TGTGCCAGCTCACCAACGGGTCACAAGACTTATTCTTCTGGAAACACCATATATTTT. Its protein product is CASSPTGHKTYSSGNTIYF.

The chain uses TRBV7-9 and TRBJ1-2; D might be TRBD1 (5 bases). V gave up 8 bases and J gave up 8 bases, with 18 bases separating them. This CDR3 region has 13 residues. Per germline, CDR1 SEHNR and CDR2 FQNEAQ (reference sequence). For the CDR3, the DNA is TGTGCCAGCGGGGGTATTTGGACGGGCGGCTACACCTTC. Encoded protein: CASGGIWTGGYTF. The full variable domain, with the rest looked up from reference TRBV7-9 and TRBJ1-2, is DTGVSQNPRHKITKRGQNVTFRCDPISEHNRLYWYRQTLGQGPEFLTYFQNEAQLEKSRLLSDRFSAERPKGSFSTLEIQRTEQGDSAMYLCASGGIWTGGYTFGSGTRLTVV.

This chain connects TRBV6-1 to TRBJ1-1; the D gene is possibly TRBD1 (6 bases). CDR3 length equals 14 residues. Trimming removed 0 bases at V and 2 bases at J, with 7 bases between. CDR1 is MNHNS, CDR2 SASEGT, per germline. The CDR3: CASSEAGGNTEAFF. The CDR3 coding sequence is TGTGCCAGCAGTGAAGCTGGGGGCAACACTGAAGCTTTCTTT.

J is TRBJ2-5 and V is TRBV20-1, with 8 nucleotides matching TRBD1. Germline V gene lookup returns CDR1 DFQATT and CDR2 SNEGSKA (reference sequence). V gave up 0 bases and J gave up 4 bases; unmatched junction bases: 1. The CDR3 is 13 residues long. CDR3 amino acids: CSARETGGETQYF. CDR3 DNA sequence: TGCAGTGCTAGAGAAACAGGGGGAGAGACCCAGTACTTC.